This entry lists 20 T cell receptor beta chains sequenced from one sample in a study of OX40 agonist ivuxolimab in advanced cancers. Profiled with immunoSEQ multiplex PCR; TCRdb holds only in-frame clones, not every one. The repertoire holds tens of thousands of clones, 80% to 90% seen once, with roughly 0.35% in the top ten. The sample here was CD4+ or CD8+ T cells sorted from blood, taken in a trial of the OX40 agonist ivuxolimab. The origin of the receptors is an adult with an advanced solid tumor such as melanoma, head and neck, liver or kidney cancer.

In DNA, the CDR3 is TGCGCCAGCAGCCAAAGCGGGACCACAGATACGCAGTATTTT. This translates into CASSQSGTTDTQYF. The chain joins TRBV5-1 to TRBJ2-3; the match to TRBD2 covers 7 bases. The CDR3 totals 14 residues. V was pared by 4 bases and J by 2 bases, with 4 bases of the junction left unmatched. Germline loops: CDR1 SGHRS, CDR2 YFSETQ. The variable domain in full, with the rest retrieved from reference TRBV5-1 and TRBJ2-3, is KAGVTQTPRYLIKTRGQQVTLSCSPISGHRSVSWYQQTPGQGLQFLFEYFSETQRNKGNFPGRFSGRQFSNSRSEMNVSTLELGDSALYLCASSQSGTTDTQYFGPGTRLTVL.

V is TRBV5-4 and J is TRBJ1-4; weak D call: TRBD1 (6 bases). CDR1 SGHNT and CDR2 YYREEE come from the germline V gene (reference sequence). V gave up 4 bases and J gave up 6 bases, with 19 bases separating them. The CDR3 covers 16 residues. This CDR3 is CASSVDFQRGHEKLFF. The DNA for the CDR3 is TGTGCCAGCAGCGTGGACTTTCAACGGGGGCATGAAAAACTGTTTTTT.

The gene calls are TRBV18 and TRBJ1-1; D gene ambiguous. The CDR3 extends over 14 amino acids. V was clipped by 2 bases and J by 7 bases, with 14 bases between them. The germline gives CDR1 KGHSH, CDR2 LQKENI. CDR3 in amino acids: CASSPWGFKGEAFF. The CDR3 DNA sequence: TGTGCCAGCTCACCATGGGGTTTCAAGGGTGAAGCTTTCTTT. Looking up the rest from reference TRBV18 and TRBJ1-1 gives the full variable domain: NAGVMQNPRHLVRRRGQEARLRCSPMKGHSHVYWYRQLPEEGLKFMVYLQKENIIDESGMPKERFSAEFPKEGPSILRIQQVVRGDSAAYFCASSPWGFKGEAFFGQGTRLTVV.

V gene TRBV11-3 combines with J gene TRBJ2-3; 13 bases line up with TRBD2. The CDR3 runs to 15 residues. Per germline, CDR1 SGHNT and CDR2 YENEEA. Germline trimming cut 5 bases from V and 8 bases from J; bases unmatched to any gene: 7. This CDR3 reads CASSPTSGGAGTQYF. CDR3 bases: TGTGCCAGCAGCCCCACTAGCGGGGGGGCCGGTACGCAGTATTTT.

V is TRBV28 and J is TRBJ2-7; 7 nucleotides line up with TRBD1. This CDR3 is 16 amino acids long. V shed 5 bases and J 2 bases; nucleotides not matched to a gene: 12. Germline CDR1 and CDR2: MDHEN and SYDVKM. This chain's CDR3 is CASSGNRGPPPYEQYV. CDR3 nucleotides: TGTGCCAGCAGTGGCAACAGGGGCCCTCCGCCCTACGAGCAGTACGTC.

The CDR3 spells CASEAGGATNEKLFF. The CDR3 DNA sequence: TGTGCCAGCGAGGCCGGGGGAGCAACTAATGAAAAACTGTTTTTT. The chain links TRBV19 to TRBJ1-4, with a weak D call TRBD1 (5 bases). Trimming left V 9 bases short and J 0 bases short, with 14 bases between. Germline loops: CDR1 LNHDA, CDR2 SQIVND (reference sequence). CDR3 length equals 15 residues.

This chain uses TRBV7-6 with TRBJ2-7, with 7 bases identical to TRBD2. This CDR3 is 15 amino acids long. V was clipped by 1 base and J by 2 bases; unmatched bases: 5. Germline V CDR1 and CDR2: SGHVS, FNYEAQ. The CDR3 DNA reads TGTGCCAGCAGCTTAGATGGACGGGGGGCCTACGAGCAGTACTTC. Translation: CASSLDGRGAYEQYF. The full variable domain, in which reference TRBV7-6 and TRBJ2-7 provide the parts outside the CDR3, is GAGVSQSPRYKVTKRGQDVALRCDPISGHVSLYWYRQALGQGPEFLTYFNYEAQQDKSGLPNDRFSAERPEGSISTLTIQRTEQRDSAMYRCASSLDGRGAYEQYFGPGTRLTVT.

The chain links TRBV7-2 to TRBJ2-5; possibly TRBD1 or TRBD2 for D (6 bases each). CDR1 and CDR2 from the germline V gene are SGHTA and FQGNSA. The CDR3 runs to 14 residues. V was clipped by 5 bases and J by 5 bases, with 15 bases between them. Written as DNA, the CDR3 is TGTGCCAGCAGCCCTAGGGGGGTAAGGGAGACCCAGTACTTC. It yields the protein CASSPRGVRETQYF.

In this sample, this clone turned up once. The junction departs from the called germline gene at one end, perhaps through a read error. This chain connects TRBV5-1 to TRBJ2-2; 7 bases align to TRBD1. The CDR3 is made up of 16 amino acids. CDR1 SGHRS and CDR2 YFSETQ come from the germline V gene. This CDR3 reads CASSRDSVSNTGELFF. The CDR3 DNA is TGCGCCAGCAGCCGGGACAGTGTCTCGAACACGGGGGAGCTGTTTTTT.

The rearrangement joins TRBV10-2 to TRBJ1-1, with no clear D. Trimming removed 5 bases at V and 3 bases at J, with 10 bases between. The CDR3 is 13 residues long. Germline assignment: CDR1 WSHSY and CDR2 SAAADI. For the CDR3, the DNA is TGCGCCAGCAGTTACGAGGGTGACACTGAAGCTTTCTTT. Its protein product is CASSYEGDTEAFF.

This rearrangement joins TRBV6-6 to TRBJ2-7, with D perhaps TRBD1 (5 bases). Germline CDR1 is MNHNY and CDR2 is SVGAGI (reference sequence). CDR3 length: 14 residues. Trimming cost V 0 bases and J 3 bases, with 9 bases left between them. The CDR3 coding sequence is TGTGCCAGCAGTTACTCGTCCCAGGGCTACGAGCAGTACTTC. Its protein product is CASSYSSQGYEQYF.

The chain couples TRBV19 to TRBJ1-5; 7 nucleotides match TRBD1. V lost 5 bases and J lost 4; bases outside the gene matches: 8. This CDR3 contains 15 residues. Germline values: CDR1 LNHDA, CDR2 SQIVND (reference sequence). Here the CDR3 DNA reads TGTGCCAGTAGTCCCTGGGACAGTCGAAATCAGCCCCAGCATTTT. It specifies CASSPWDSRNQPQHF.

This clone was picked up one time. The V and J genes are TRBV5-4 and TRBJ2-5; 7 bases fit TRBD1. V shed 0 bases and J 4 bases; nucleotides not matched to a gene: 3. The CDR3 has 14 amino acids. In germline, CDR1 is SGHNT, CDR2 YYREEE (reference sequence). The CDR3 spells CASSLGQGRETQYF. The CDR3 DNA is TGTGCCAGCAGCTTGGGACAGGGTAGAGAGACCCAGTACTTC.

V is TRBV7-9 and J is TRBJ1-1; no clear D. The CDR3 length is 12 residues. The germline V gene encodes CDR1 SEHNR and CDR2 FQNEAQ (reference sequence). Between the trimmed V and J ends, which lost 5 bases and 1 base, there was a span of 5 bases. CDR3 bases: TGTGCCAGCAGCCGGGAGAACACTGAAGCTTTCTTT. It yields the protein CASSRENTEAFF. Full variable domain (rest looked up from reference TRBV7-9 and TRBJ1-1): DTGVSQNPRHKITKRGQNVTFRCDPISEHNRLYWYRQTLGQGPEFLTYFQNEAQLEKSRLLSDRFSAERPKGSFSTLEIQRTEQGDSAMYLCASSRENTEAFFGQGTRLTVV.

V is TRBV6-5 and J is TRBJ1-4, with D possibly being TRBD1 (5 bases). V lost 2 bases, J lost 4 bases, and 11 bases lay in between. This CDR3 comprises 15 residues. Germline V CDR1 and CDR2: MNHEY, SVGAGI. The CDR3 bases are TGTGCCAGCAGTTACCCGGGACGTGGTAATGAAAAACTGTTTTTT. The encoded protein is CASSYPGRGNEKLFF.

This chain joins TRBV10-1 and TRBJ2-1; D is possibly TRBD1 (8 bases). This CDR3 has 15 amino acids. Germline V gene data show CDR1 as WNHNN and CDR2 as SYGVQD (reference sequence). The ends were cut back, 4 bases at V and 8 bases at J, with 18 bases in the middle. The CDR3 DNA follows: TGCGCCAGCAGTGGCAGGAATACAGGGGGGGATGAGCAGTTCTTC. This translates into CASSGRNTGGDEQFF.

The rearrangement uses TRBV6-5 and TRBJ1-4, with D unresolved. Germline values: CDR1 MNHEY, CDR2 SVGAGI. Trimming took off 2 bases at V and 5 bases at J, with 15 bases between the two ends. CDR3 size: 16 residues. CDR3 nucleotide sequence: TGTGCCAGCAGTTACCAGATCCCAATCGCAAATGAAAAACTGTTTTTT. Amino acid sequence: CASSYQIPIANEKLFF.

The chain has TRBV27 and TRBJ1-5; D is possibly TRBD1 (6 bases). The CDR3 spans 14 residues. V was pared by 4 bases and J by 2 bases, with 9 bases between. Germline CDR1 reads MNHEY; CDR2 reads SMNVEV (reference sequence). Written as DNA, the CDR3 is TGTGCCAGCAGTTCTGGACAGCGCAATCAGCCCCAGCATTTT. It yields the protein CASSSGQRNQPQHF.

The chain employs TRBV11-3 and TRBJ2-2; 7 bases agree with TRBD1. The length of the CDR3 is 13 residues. V shed 3 bases, J shed 5 bases, and the junction held 0 bases outside the gene matches. From germline, CDR1 is SGHNT and CDR2 YENEEA. The CDR3 region is CASSLGQTGELFF. Written as DNA, the CDR3 is TGTGCCAGCAGCTTGGGACAGACCGGGGAGCTGTTTTTT.

The chain has TRBV5-1 and TRBJ2-6; D assignment may be TRBD1 or TRBD2 (6 bases each). Germline V gene sequence: CDR1 SGHRS, CDR2 YFSETQ. The length of the CDR3 is 17 residues. V lost 5 bases and J 1 base, leaving 16 bases between the germline ends. In DNA form, the CDR3 reads TGCGCCAGCAGAAGGGTTGGGGGGCCGTCTGGGGCCAACGTCCTGACTTTC. Its protein product is CASRRVGGPSGANVLTF.